The clone carrying this TCR beta chain has a handful of counts. Dividing CFSE-low CD3+CD4+ and CD3+CD8+ responders were isolated by sorting after the reaction. TCRdb's table, derived via immunoSEQ multiplex PCR, lists solely in-frame clones and lacks some. The table includes 4,600 or so clones, around 32% detected once. The entry originates in a study of graft-versus-host responses after intestinal transplantation. V was clipped by 1 base and J by 4 bases; unmatched bases: 4. The CDR3 is made up of 15 amino acids. In germline, CDR1 is SGHVT, CDR2 SQSDAQ. The sequence derives from a human patient who was an organ donor for intestinal transplantation. The sequences come from alloreactive CD4+ T cells from a mixed lymphocyte reaction culture, collected before transplantation. The sample's subset: CFSE-low proliferating T cells sorted from approximately 6-day pre-transplant mixed lymphocyte reaction (GvH or HvG direction). This chain links TRBV7-4 with TRBJ2-5, with TRBD2 identical over 9 bases. CDR3 in DNA: TGTGCCAGCAGCTTAGTGGCGGGGGGGCGAGAGACCCAGTACTTC. Residues: CASSLVAGGRETQYF. Together with reference TRBV7-4 and TRBJ2-5, the CDR3 gives the full variable domain: GAGVSQSPRYKVAKRGRDVALRCDSISGHVTLYWYRQTLGQGSEVLTYSQSDAQRDKSGRPSGRFSAERPERSVSTLKIQRTEQGDSAVYLCASSLVAGGRETQYFGPGTRLLVL.